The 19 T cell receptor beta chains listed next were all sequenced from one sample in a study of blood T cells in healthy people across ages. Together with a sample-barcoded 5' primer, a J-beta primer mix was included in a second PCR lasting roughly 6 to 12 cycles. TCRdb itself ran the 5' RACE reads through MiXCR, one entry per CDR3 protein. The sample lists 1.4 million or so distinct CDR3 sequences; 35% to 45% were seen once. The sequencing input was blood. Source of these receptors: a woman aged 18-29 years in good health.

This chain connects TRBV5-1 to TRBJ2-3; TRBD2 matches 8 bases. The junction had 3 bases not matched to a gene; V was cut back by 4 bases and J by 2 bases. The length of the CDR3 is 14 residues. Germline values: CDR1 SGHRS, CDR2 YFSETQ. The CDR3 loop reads CASSRSGDTDTQYF. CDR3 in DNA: TGCGCCAGCAGCCGTAGCGGGGACACAGATACGCAGTATTTT.

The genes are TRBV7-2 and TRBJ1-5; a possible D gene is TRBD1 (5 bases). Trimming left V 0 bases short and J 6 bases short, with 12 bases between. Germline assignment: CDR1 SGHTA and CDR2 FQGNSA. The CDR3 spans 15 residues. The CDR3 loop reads CASSLAWGLGQPQHF. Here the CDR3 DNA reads TGTGCCAGCAGCTTAGCGTGGGGGTTGGGTCAGCCCCAGCATTTT.

The CDR3 spells CSARPGSRNEQFF. In DNA form, the CDR3 reads TGCAGTGCTAGACCCGGCAGTCGCAATGAGCAGTTCTTC. The rearrangement uses TRBV20-1 and TRBJ2-1; no reliable D call. Germline CDR1 and CDR2: DFQATT and SNEGSKA (reference sequence). The V and J ends lost 2 bases and 6 bases respectively, with 11 bases between them. The CDR3 contains 13 residues.

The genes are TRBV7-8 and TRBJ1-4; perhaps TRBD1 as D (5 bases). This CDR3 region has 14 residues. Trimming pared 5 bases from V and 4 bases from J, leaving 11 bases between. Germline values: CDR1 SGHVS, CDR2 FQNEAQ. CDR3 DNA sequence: TGTGCCAGCAGCGCGGGACCGATTAATGAAAAACTGTTTTTT. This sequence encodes CASSAGPINEKLFF. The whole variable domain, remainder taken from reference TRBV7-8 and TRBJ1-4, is GAGVSQSPRYKVAKRGQDVALRCDPISGHVSLFWYQQALGQGPEFLTYFQNEAQLDKSGLPSDRFFAERPEGSVSTLKIQRTQQEDSAVYLCASSAGPINEKLFFGSGTQLSVL.

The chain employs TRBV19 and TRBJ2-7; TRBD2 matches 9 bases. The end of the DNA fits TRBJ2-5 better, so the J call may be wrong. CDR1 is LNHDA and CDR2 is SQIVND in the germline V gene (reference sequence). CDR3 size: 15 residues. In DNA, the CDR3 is TGTGCCAGTAGTATACTCTCAGCGGGGGGAGAGACCCAGTACTTC. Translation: CASSILSAGGETQYF.

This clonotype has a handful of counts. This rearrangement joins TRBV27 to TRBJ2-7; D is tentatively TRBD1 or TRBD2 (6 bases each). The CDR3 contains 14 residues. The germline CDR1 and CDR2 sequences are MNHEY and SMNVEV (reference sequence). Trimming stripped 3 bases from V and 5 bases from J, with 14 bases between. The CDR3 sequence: CASSLAPRGDEQYF. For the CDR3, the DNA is TGTGCCAGCAGTTTGGCCCCTAGGGGGGACGAGCAGTACTTC.

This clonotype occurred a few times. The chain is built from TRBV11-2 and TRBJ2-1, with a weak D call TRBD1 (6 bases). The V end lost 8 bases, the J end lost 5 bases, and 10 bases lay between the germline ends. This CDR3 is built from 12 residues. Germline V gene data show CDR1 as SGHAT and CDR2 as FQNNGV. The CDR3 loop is CASVDRNNEQFF. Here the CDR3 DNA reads TGTGCCAGCGTGGACAGAAACAATGAGCAGTTCTTC.

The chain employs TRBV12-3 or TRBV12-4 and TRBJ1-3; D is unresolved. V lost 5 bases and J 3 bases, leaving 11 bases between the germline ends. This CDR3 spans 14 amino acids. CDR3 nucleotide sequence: TGTGCCAGCAGTGTGCTGGCGGTTGGAAACACCATATATTTT. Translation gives CASSVLAVGNTIYF.

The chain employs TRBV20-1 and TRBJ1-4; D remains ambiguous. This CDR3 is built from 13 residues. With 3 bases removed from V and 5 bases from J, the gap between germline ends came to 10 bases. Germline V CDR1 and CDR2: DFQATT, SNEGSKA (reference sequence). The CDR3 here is CSASVVENEKLFF. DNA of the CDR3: TGCAGTGCTAGCGTCGTGGAAAATGAAAAACTGTTTTTT.

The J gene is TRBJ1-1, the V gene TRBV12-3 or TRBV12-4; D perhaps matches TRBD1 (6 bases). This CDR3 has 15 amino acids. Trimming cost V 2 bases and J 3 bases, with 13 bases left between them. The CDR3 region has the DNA TGTGCCAGCAGTTTACCGGGGGGCAGGGACACTGAAGCTTTCTTT. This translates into CASSLPGGRDTEAFF.

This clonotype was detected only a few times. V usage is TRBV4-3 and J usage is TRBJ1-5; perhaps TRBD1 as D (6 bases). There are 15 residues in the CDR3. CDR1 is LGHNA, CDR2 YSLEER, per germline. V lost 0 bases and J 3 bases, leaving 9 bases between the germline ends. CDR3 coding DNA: TGCGCCAGCAGCCAAGACAGGGGCCACAATCAGCCCCAGCATTTT. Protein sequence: CASSQDRGHNQPQHF.

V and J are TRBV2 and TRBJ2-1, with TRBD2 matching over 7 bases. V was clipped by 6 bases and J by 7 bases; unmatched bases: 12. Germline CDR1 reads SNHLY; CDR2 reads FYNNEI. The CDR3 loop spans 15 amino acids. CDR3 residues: CASRGLVVIRNEQFF. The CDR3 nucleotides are TGTGCCAGCAGAGGACTAGTGGTGATTAGGAATGAGCAGTTCTTC.

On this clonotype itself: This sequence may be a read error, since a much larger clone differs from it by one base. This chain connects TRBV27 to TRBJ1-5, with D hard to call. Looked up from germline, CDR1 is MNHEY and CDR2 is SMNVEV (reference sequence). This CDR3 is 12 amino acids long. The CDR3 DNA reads TGTGTCAGCGGGGATAGCAATCAGCCCCAGCATTTT. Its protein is CVSGDSNQPQHF.

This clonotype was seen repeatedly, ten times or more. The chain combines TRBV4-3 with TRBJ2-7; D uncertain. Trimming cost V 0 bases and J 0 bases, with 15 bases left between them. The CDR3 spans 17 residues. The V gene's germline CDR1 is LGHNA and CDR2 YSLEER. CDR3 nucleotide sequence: TGCGCCAGCAGCCAAGAATGGCGGACCCTAGGCTCCTACGAGCAGTACTTC. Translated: CASSQEWRTLGSYEQYF.

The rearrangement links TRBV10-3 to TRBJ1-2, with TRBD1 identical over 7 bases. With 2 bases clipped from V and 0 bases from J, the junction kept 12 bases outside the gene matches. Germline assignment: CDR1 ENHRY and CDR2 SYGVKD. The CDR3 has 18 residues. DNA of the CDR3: TGTGCCATCAGTGAGCCCAACAGGGGAGAGTTGGCTAACTATGGCTACACCTTC. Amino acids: CAISEPNRGELANYGYTF.

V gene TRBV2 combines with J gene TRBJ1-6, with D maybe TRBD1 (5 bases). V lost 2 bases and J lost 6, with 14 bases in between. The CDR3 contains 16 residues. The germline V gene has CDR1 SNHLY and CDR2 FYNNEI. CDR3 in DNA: TGTGCCAGCAGTGAATGGGGCGCCTCTACTAATTCACCCCTCCACTTT. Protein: CASSEWGASTNSPLHF. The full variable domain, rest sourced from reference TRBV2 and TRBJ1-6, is EPEVTQTPSHQVTQMGQEVILRCVPISNHLYFYWYRQILGQKVEFLVSFYNNEISEKSEIFDDQFSVERPDGSNFTLKIRSTKLEDSAMYFCASSEWGASTNSPLHFGNGTRLTVT.

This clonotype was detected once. CDR3 sequence: CASSTGTATYGQYF. The CDR3 DNA reads TGTGCCAGCAGCACCGGGACAGCCACCTACGGGCAGTACTTC. This rearrangement joins TRBV7-9 to TRBJ2-5; TRBD1 matches 7 bases. This CDR3 spans 14 amino acids. V shed 5 bases, J shed 11 bases, and the junction held 14 bases outside the gene matches. CDR1 SEHNR and CDR2 FQNEAQ come from the germline V gene (reference sequence).

CDR3 sequence (DNA): TGTGCCAGCAGCTTAGTTGAAGGAACGACGTACGAGCAGTACTTC. It yields the protein CASSLVEGTTYEQYF. The chain employs TRBV11-2 and TRBJ2-5; D is uncertain. The DNA end is more similar to TRBJ2-7, so the J call may be wrong. The CDR3 has 15 residues. In germline, CDR1 is SGHAT, CDR2 FQNNGV.

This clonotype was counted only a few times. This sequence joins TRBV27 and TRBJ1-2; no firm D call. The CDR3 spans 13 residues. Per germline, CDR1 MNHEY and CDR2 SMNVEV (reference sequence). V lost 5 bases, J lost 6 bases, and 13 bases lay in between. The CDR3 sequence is CASSVGLGDGYTF. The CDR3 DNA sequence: TGTGCCAGCAGTGTTGGGCTAGGCGATGGCTACACCTTC.